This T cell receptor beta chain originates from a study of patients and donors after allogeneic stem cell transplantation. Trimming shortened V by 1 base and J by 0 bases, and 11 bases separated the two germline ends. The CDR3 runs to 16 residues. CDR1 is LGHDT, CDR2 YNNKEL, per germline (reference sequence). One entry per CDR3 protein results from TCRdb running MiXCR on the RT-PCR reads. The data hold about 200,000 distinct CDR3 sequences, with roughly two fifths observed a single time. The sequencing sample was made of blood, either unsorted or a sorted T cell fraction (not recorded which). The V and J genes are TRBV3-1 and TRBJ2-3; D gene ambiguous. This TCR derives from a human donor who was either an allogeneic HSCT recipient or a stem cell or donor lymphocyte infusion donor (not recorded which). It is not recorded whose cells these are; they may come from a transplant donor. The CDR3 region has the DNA TGTGCCAGCAGCCAAGGCGTAAGTCCTAGCACAGATACGCAGTATTTT. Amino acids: CASSQGVSPSTDTQYF.